This T cell receptor beta chain was profiled in a study of graft-versus-host responses after intestinal transplantation. Study-wide context: Anti-thymocyte globulin induction, then tacrolimus and steroids for about three years, went to all recipients.

The researchers put some 200,000 CFSE-labeled responder cells into plates with some 200,000 irradiated, violet-dye-labeled stimulator cells. CD3+CD4+ and CD3+CD8+ responders that were proliferating and CFSE-low were sorted post-reaction. General study results and limits: There were GvH clones found in recipient marrow, and some of them appeared first in ileum or blood.

Data came from immunoSEQ multiplex PCR; TCRdb stores just in-frame clones and leaves some out. The sample holds 6,500 to 9,000 clones, over 25% seen once. CDR1 is MNHEY, CDR2 SVGAGI, per germline. V dropped 0 bases and J dropped 6 bases, with 8 bases sitting between them. The CDR3 runs 13 residues. The chain combines TRBV6-5 with TRBJ1-2; D uncertain. Sequencing used alloreactive CD4+ T cells from a mixed lymphocyte reaction culture, obtained before intestinal transplant. Stated subset: CFSE-low proliferating T cells sorted from roughly six-day pre-transplant mixed lymphocyte reaction (GvH or HvG direction). This receptor was taken from a human patient who received an intestinal transplant. The CDR3 spells CASSYSAGNGYTF. DNA of the CDR3: TGTGCCAGCAGTTACTCGGCAGGCAATGGCTACACCTTC.